The clone carrying this TCR beta chain was recorded only once. The data stem from a study of shared clonotypes between healthy human individuals. Every subset's genomic DNA went evenly onto several immunoSEQ plates. Repertoires were generated with immunoSEQ multiplex PCR, while TCRdb's copy carries only in-frame clones and drops some. The sample includes under 750,000 clones, roughly two thirds of them seen just once. Trimming took 8 bases from V and 6 from J, leaving 8 bases between them. The germline gives CDR1 SNHLY, CDR2 FYNNEI. The CDR3 spans 11 residues. Sequencing was performed on memory CD4+ T cells sorted from blood. The subset: CD45RA-negative fraction. This chain links TRBV2 with TRBJ2-1, with D possibly TRBD2 on 6 matching bases. The origin of this receptor is a woman aged 30 to 39 in good health. CDR3 in amino acids: CASAGSNEQFF. The CDR3 coding sequence is TGTGCCAGCGCGGGGTCCAATGAGCAGTTCTTC.